The 20 T cell receptor beta chains below were found in one sample sequenced in a study of T cells after posttransplantation cyclophosphamide. Treatment was busulfan-fludarabine conditioning, a marrow graft, and cyclophosphamide on days +3 and +4. Repertoires were generated with immunoSEQ multiplex PCR, while TCRdb's copy carries only in-frame clones and drops some. The sample comprises around 6,200 clones, 90% to 95% of which are singletons, and around 4.3% rests with the top ten. This sample comprised CD8+ T cells sorted from blood, obtained after allogeneic stem cell transplant with posttransplant cyclophosphamide. These receptors were collected from a male patient between 60 and 69 years old who received an allogeneic stem cell transplant from a related donor and was CMV-positive. Some T cells may be graft donor cells.

This chain links TRBV9 with TRBJ2-3, with TRBD2 matching over 10 bases. The CDR3 has 14 amino acids. With 5 bases clipped from V and 5 bases from J, the junction kept 5 bases outside the gene matches. CDR1 and CDR2 from the germline V gene are SGDLS and YYNGEE. As DNA, the CDR3 is TGTGCCAGCAGTCTAGCGGGGGTTGGAGATACGCAGTATTTT. It translates to CASSLAGVGDTQYF.

The chain has TRBV6-5 and TRBJ2-7; TRBD2 agrees at 8 bases. The V segment lost 0 bases and the J segment 5 bases; nucleotides outside the gene matches: 3. Germline V CDR1 and CDR2: MNHEY, SVGAGI. The CDR3 sequence is 14 residues long. The CDR3 bases are TGTGCCAGCAGTTACTCGGGACTAGGCGACGAGCAGTACTTC. Translated, it gives CASSYSGLGDEQYF.

Note on this clone: Other DNA variants within this sample encode the same CDR3. The rearrangement links TRBV4-3 to TRBJ1-6; no firm D call. Trimming shortened V by 1 base and J by 7 bases, and 14 bases separated the two germline ends. This CDR3 has 16 residues. CDR1 and CDR2 from the germline V gene are LGHNA and YSLEER. This CDR3 is CASSQGVGGVNSPLHF. The CDR3 coding sequence is TGCGCCAGCAGCCAAGGGGTAGGAGGAGTAAATTCACCCCTCCACTTT.

The chain is built from TRBV19 and TRBJ2-5; D is ambiguous. The last part of the DNA fits TRBJ2-7 better; the J call may be wrong. The CDR3 extends over 12 amino acids. Germline loops: CDR1 LNHDA, CDR2 SQIVND (reference sequence). The CDR3 sequence is CASSPSAAEQYF. In DNA, the CDR3 is TGTGCCAGTAGCCCATCCGCCGCCGAGCAGTACTTC.

This chain uses TRBV13 with TRBJ1-1, with a tentative D call TRBD1 (6 bases). Deletions cut 5 bases from V and 6 bases from J, with 10 bases between. The CDR3 loop spans 12 amino acids. CDR1 PRHDT and CDR2 FYEKMQ come from the germline V gene (reference sequence). CDR3 sequence: CASSHREPEAFF. CDR3 bases: TGTGCCAGCAGCCACAGGGAGCCTGAAGCTTTCTTT.

The V gene is TRBV4-1, the J gene TRBJ2-7, with 13 bases lining up with TRBD2. V shed 3 bases and J 3 bases; nucleotides not matched to a gene: 5. Germline CDR1 is MGHRA and CDR2 is YSYEKL. The CDR3 consists of 16 residues. Here the CDR3 reads CASSQGLAGTIYEQYF. In DNA form, the CDR3 reads TGCGCCAGCAGCCAGGGACTAGCGGGGACGATCTACGAGCAGTACTTC.

V usage is TRBV27 and J usage is TRBJ1-1, with TRBD1 matching over 9 bases. Germline trimming cut 2 bases from V and 4 bases from J; bases unmatched to any gene: 5. The CDR3 runs 15 residues. Germline V gene data show CDR1 as MNHEY and CDR2 as SMNVEV (reference sequence). The CDR3 DNA is TGTGCCAGCAGTTTAGTCGGGACAGGGACCACTGAAGCTTTCTTT. This translates into CASSLVGTGTTEAFF.

The rearrangement joins TRBV5-4 to TRBJ1-1, with D unresolved. The CDR3 contains 15 residues. The germline gives CDR1 SGHNT, CDR2 YYREEE (reference sequence). Trimming took off 6 bases at V and 5 bases at J, with 20 bases between the two ends. CDR3 sequence: CASIRSGSASTEAFF. The CDR3 nucleotides read TGTGCCAGCATCCGATCCGGGTCTGCTTCGACTGAAGCTTTCTTT. The complete variable domain, with remaining parts taken from reference TRBV5-4 and TRBJ1-1, reads ETGVTQSPTHLIKTRGQQVTLRCSSQSGHNTVSWYQQALGQGPQFIFQYYREEENGRGNFPPRFSGLQFPNYSSELNVNALELDDSALYLCASIRSGSASTEAFFGQGTRLTVV.

This chain uses TRBV19 with TRBJ2-2; the D is unclear. Germline CDR1 and CDR2: LNHDA and SQIVND (reference sequence). The CDR3 has 14 amino acids. The V and J ends lost 6 bases and 4 bases respectively, with 12 bases between them. The CDR3 bases are TGTGCCAGTAGAACTACGCCTTCCACCGGGGAGCTGTTTTTT. The encoded protein is CASRTTPSTGELFF.

The chain combines TRBV19 with TRBJ2-3; D might be TRBD2 (6 bases). V shed 5 bases and J shed 1 base, with 10 bases lying between them. Germline V lookup: CDR1 LNHDA, CDR2 SQIVND (reference sequence). This CDR3 comprises 14 residues. CDR3 protein: CASSPSAGTDTQYF. As DNA, the CDR3 is TGTGCCAGTAGTCCTAGCGCGGGCACAGATACGCAGTATTTT. Complete variable domain (other parts from reference TRBV19 and TRBJ2-3): DGGITQSPKYLFRKEGQNVTLSCEQNLNHDAMYWYRQDPGQGLRLIYYSQIVNDFQKGDIAEGYSVSREKKESFPLTVTSAQKNPTAFYLCASSPSAGTDTQYFGPGTRLTVL.

The CDR3 DNA reads as TGCAGCGTTGGGGCCGGCCGGCCAGAAGCTTTCTTT. The encoded protein is CSVGAGRPEAFF. The rearrangement joins TRBV29-1 to TRBJ1-1; D ambiguous. The CDR3 sequence is 12 residues long. The V gene's germline CDR1 is SQVTM and CDR2 ANQGSEA. Trimming removed 4 bases from V and 8 bases from J, with 14 bases in between.

The chain has TRBV4-3 and TRBJ1-1; 7 nucleotides match TRBD1. With V trimmed by 0 bases and J by 10 bases, 14 bases remained unmatched. CDR3 length: 16 amino acids. Germline CDR1 and CDR2: LGHNA and YSLEER. CDR3 loop: CASSQEVSELRTGAFF. The CDR3 coding sequence is TGCGCCAGCAGCCAAGAGGTTTCAGAGCTTAGGACAGGAGCTTTCTTT.

The chain combines TRBV9 with TRBJ2-7; possibly TRBD2 for D (7 bases). V was shortened by 2 bases and J by 2 bases, with 17 bases between the two germline ends. This CDR3 contains 16 residues. In germline, CDR1 is SGDLS, CDR2 YYNGEE. CDR3 residues: CASSVSGGRGTYEQYF. CDR3 DNA sequence: TGTGCCAGCAGCGTTTCGGGGGGCAGGGGAACCTACGAGCAGTACTTC.

The chain recombines TRBV5-8 with TRBJ2-7; the D gene is possibly TRBD1 (5 bases). This CDR3 is built from 14 residues. The germline CDR1 and CDR2 sequences are SGHTS and YDEGEE. Trimming pared 2 bases from V and 3 bases from J, leaving 12 bases between. The CDR3 nucleotides are TGTGCCAGCAGCTTCGCTTCCCAGGGCTACGAGCAGTACTTC. This sequence encodes CASSFASQGYEQYF. The whole variable domain, filled in from reference TRBV5-8 and TRBJ2-7, reads EAGVTQSPTHLIKTRGQQATLRCSPISGHTSVYWYQQALGLGLQFLLWYDEGEERNRGNFPPRFSGRQFPNYSSELNVNALELEDSALYLCASSFASQGYEQYFGPGTRLTVT.

The chain recombines TRBV7-9 with TRBJ2-2, with D unresolved. Trimming cost V 5 bases and J 1 base, with 11 bases left between them. This CDR3 is built from 15 residues. The germline V gene has CDR1 SEHNR and CDR2 FQNEAQ (reference sequence). CDR3 protein: CASSQEPENTGELFF. The CDR3 DNA is TGTGCCAGCAGCCAAGAGCCCGAGAACACCGGGGAGCTGTTTTTT.

This sequence joins TRBV9 and TRBJ2-2, with 8 bases identical to TRBD1. The CDR3 runs to 15 residues. Trimming cost V 4 bases and J 5 bases; bases outside gene matches: 7. CDR1 is SGDLS, CDR2 YYNGEE, per germline. In nucleotides, the CDR3 is TGTGCCAGCAGCCCCTCCAGGGGGCTAACCGGGGAGCTGTTTTTT. Translating gives CASSPSRGLTGELFF. Full variable domain (rest looked up from reference TRBV9 and TRBJ2-2): DSGVTQTPKHLITATGQRVTLRCSPRSGDLSVYWYQQSLDQGLQFLIQYYNGEERAKGNILERFSAQQFPDLHSELNLSSLELGDSALYFCASSPSRGLTGELFFGEGSRLTVL.

This chain links TRBV6-5 with TRBJ1-4; D is unresolved. CDR3 length: 14 residues. Trimming left V 8 bases short and J 15 bases short, with 25 bases between. Germline CDR1 MNHEY, CDR2 SVGAGI. In nucleotides, the CDR3 is TGTGCCAGCTCATCTACCCCCGGGTCCCTAGGATTGTTTTTT. Amino acid sequence: CASSSTPGSLGLFF.

This chain links TRBV4-3 with TRBJ2-2; D perhaps matches TRBD1 (6 bases). The CDR3 consists of 15 residues. V lost 0 bases and J 7 bases, leaving 12 bases between the germline ends. Germline loops: CDR1 LGHNA, CDR2 YSLEER. The CDR3 region has the DNA TGCGCCAGCAGCCAAGACGGACAGCGTTTCGGGGAGCTGTTTTTT. This sequence encodes CASSQDGQRFGELFF.

The chain joins TRBV4-1 to TRBJ2-5; tentatively, D is TRBD2 (5 bases). V lost 1 base, J lost 5 bases, and 8 bases lay in between. The CDR3 contains 13 residues. Looked up from germline, CDR1 is MGHRA and CDR2 is YSYEKL. Here the CDR3 DNA reads TGCGCCAGCAGCCAAGGAGGGTATGAGACCCAGTACTTC. Its translation: CASSQGGYETQYF.

The chain links TRBV19 to TRBJ1-6; 7 nucleotides line up with TRBD1. Per the germline V gene, CDR1 is LNHDA and CDR2 is SQIVND (reference sequence). V trimming: 5 bases; J trimming: 1 base; junction bases outside the gene matches: 2. CDR3 length: 15 amino acids. CDR3 amino acids: CASSPGQSYNSPLHF. CDR3 DNA sequence: TGTGCCAGTAGTCCGGGACAGTCCTATAATTCACCCCTCCACTTT. The whole variable domain, remainder taken from reference TRBV19 and TRBJ1-6, is DGGITQSPKYLFRKEGQNVTLSCEQNLNHDAMYWYRQDPGQGLRLIYYSQIVNDFQKGDIAEGYSVSREKKESFPLTVTSAQKNPTAFYLCASSPGQSYNSPLHFGNGTRLTVT.